One and the same sample provided the 30 T cell receptor beta chains below, sequenced in a study of cytomegalovirus exposure and HLA in healthy donors. The PCR was carried out with 60 Vbeta primers and 13 Jbeta primers. Using immunoSEQ multiplex PCR, the repertoire was profiled, and TCRdb retains in-frame clones only, with some absent. The sample records roughly 200,000 clones, roughly 85% being singletons. Sequencing was done on a sample of PBMCs. These receptors were obtained from a woman in her 30s in good health and CMV-seropositive.

The V call is TRBV6-5, the J call TRBJ2-3, with D uncertain. With 6 bases removed from V and 2 bases from J, the gap between germline ends came to 15 bases. Germline V CDR1 and CDR2: MNHEY, SVGAGI. This CDR3 spans 15 amino acids. CDR3 protein: CASSPKQTSTDTQYF. Here the CDR3 DNA reads TGTGCCAGCAGCCCAAAACAGACATCCACAGATACGCAGTATTTT.

The chain links TRBV9 to TRBJ2-3; TRBD2 agrees at 9 bases. V was pared by 3 bases and J by 0 bases, with 5 bases of the junction left unmatched. From germline, CDR1 is SGDLS and CDR2 YYNGEE. This CDR3 comprises 16 residues. The CDR3 loop is CASSAGLAPSTDTQYF. The CDR3 region has the DNA TGTGCCAGCAGCGCAGGACTAGCGCCTAGCACAGATACGCAGTATTTT.

CDR3 protein: CASSLEGRGGTYGYTF. Written as DNA, the CDR3 is TGTGCCAGCAGCTTAGAGGGGCGAGGGGGCACCTATGGCTACACCTTC. V and J are TRBV11-3 and TRBJ1-2; 7 bases align to TRBD1. This CDR3 has 16 residues. Germline lookup yields CDR1 SGHNT and CDR2 YENEEA. J lost 4 bases, V lost 0 bases, and 8 bases had no gene match.

Notes on this clone: Within the sample, other DNA sequences also encode this same CDR3. V is TRBV11-2 and J is TRBJ1-2; perhaps TRBD1 as D (6 bases). The CDR3 contains 12 residues. The ends were cut back, 5 bases at V and 5 bases at J, with 9 bases in the middle. Germline loops: CDR1 SGHAT, CDR2 FQNNGV. CDR3 protein: CASSLRGYGYTF. The CDR3 nucleotides are TGTGCCAGCAGCCTCAGGGGTTATGGCTACACCTTC. Full variable domain (remainder filled in from reference TRBV11-2 and TRBJ1-2): EAGVAQSPRYKIIEKRQSVAFWCNPISGHATLYWYQQILGQGPKLLIQFQNNGVVDDSQLPKDRFSAERLKGVDSTLKIQPAKLEDSAVYLCASSLRGYGYTFGSGTRLTVV.

This clone appeared a single time. This rearrangement joins TRBV4-3 to TRBJ1-3; 7 nucleotides agree with TRBD1. With V trimmed by 3 bases and J by 2 bases, 7 bases remained unmatched. The CDR3 is made up of 16 amino acids. Germline CDR1 LGHNA, CDR2 YSLEER. The CDR3 loop is CASSQVTGRAGNTIYF. The CDR3 coding sequence is TGCGCCAGCAGCCAGGTGACAGGGCGGGCTGGAAACACCATATATTTT.

The rearrangement joins TRBV27 to TRBJ1-4; D not certain. This CDR3 spans 12 amino acids. The germline V and J ends were trimmed by 4 bases and 11 bases, with 11 bases remaining between them. Per the germline V gene, CDR1 is MNHEY and CDR2 is SMNVEV (reference sequence). The CDR3 sequence: CASSSLRSKLFF. As DNA, the CDR3 is TGTGCCAGCAGTTCTCTCCGTAGCAAACTGTTTTTT.

The genes are TRBV4-3 and TRBJ2-2; D uncertain. The CDR3 is made up of 18 amino acids. The germline V and J ends were trimmed by 1 base and 0 bases, with 15 bases remaining between them. Germline CDR1 and CDR2: LGHNA and YSLEER. CDR3 protein: CASSQVASSVANTGELFF. CDR3 nucleotides: TGCGCCAGCAGCCAAGTGGCCAGTTCCGTCGCGAACACCGGGGAGCTGTTTTTT.

The chain couples TRBV30 to TRBJ2-3, with 15 bases lining up with TRBD2. J lost 5 bases, V lost 4 bases, and 13 bases had no gene match. The CDR3 is 18 residues long. The V gene's germline CDR1 is GTSNPN and CDR2 SVGIG (reference sequence). Written as DNA, the CDR3 is TGTGCCTGGAATGGTATGAGGACTAGCGGGAGGGCAATAGATACGCAGTATTTT. Its translation is CAWNGMRTSGRAIDTQYF.

This clone was recorded only once. This chain connects TRBV5-4 to TRBJ2-1; D is possibly TRBD1 (5 bases). This CDR3 is 12 amino acids long. V was trimmed by 0 bases and J by 10 bases, leaving 8 bases between them. From germline, CDR1 is SGHNT and CDR2 YYREEE (reference sequence). CDR3 loop: CASSLGQGEQFF. The CDR3 DNA follows: TGTGCCAGCAGCTTGGGTCAGGGAGAGCAGTTCTTC.

Only one count was recorded for this clone. The genes are TRBV27 and TRBJ2-7; TRBD1 agrees at 7 bases. The V and J ends lost 3 bases and 2 bases, in that order; junction bases with no gene match: 1. The CDR3 contains 13 residues. The germline CDR1 and CDR2 sequences are MNHEY and SMNVEV (reference sequence). The CDR3 DNA follows: TGTGCCAGCAGTTTGACAGGGCCCTACGAGCAGTACTTC. Translating it yields CASSLTGPYEQYF.

The rearrangement links TRBV25-1 to TRBJ1-1; no firm D call. Germline V CDR1 and CDR2: MGHDK, SYGVNS. The CDR3 has 15 residues. V gave up 1 base and J gave up 0 bases, with 9 bases separating them. The CDR3 coding sequence is TGTGCCAGCAGTGAATCGACAACCGTGAACACTGAAGCTTTCTTT. Its translation is CASSESTTVNTEAFF.

This chain uses TRBV7-2 with TRBJ1-5; 9 bases fit TRBD1. V shed 4 bases and J 4 bases; nucleotides not matched to a gene: 8. The CDR3 loop spans 16 amino acids. Germline V gives CDR1 SGHTA, CDR2 FQGNSA. In DNA, the CDR3 is TGTGCCAGCAGCTGGGGACAGGGAGGATCAAATCAGCCCCAGCATTTT. Protein product: CASSWGQGGSNQPQHF.

This sequence joins TRBV27 and TRBJ2-1; D is perhaps TRBD1 (5 bases). The V gene lost 4 bases and the J gene lost 0 bases, with 16 bases spanning the gap. Germline V gene sequence: CDR1 MNHEY, CDR2 SMNVEV (reference sequence). This CDR3 is built from 17 residues. The DNA of the CDR3 is TGTGCCAGCAGTTACCGCAGGGTCCCAAGCTCCTACAATGAGCAGTTCTTC. Translated, it gives CASSYRRVPSSYNEQFF.

The V gene is TRBV7-9, the J gene TRBJ1-2, with a possible D match to TRBD1 (6 bases). The CDR3 consists of 17 residues. Germline V gene data show CDR1 as SEHNR and CDR2 as FQNEAQ (reference sequence). The V end lost 0 bases, the J end lost 2 bases, and 16 bases lay between the germline ends. The CDR3 region is CASSLAQRTAGNYGYTF. The DNA of the CDR3 is TGTGCCAGCAGCTTAGCGCAGAGGACAGCGGGAAACTATGGCTACACCTTC.

The V and J genes are TRBV5-1 and TRBJ2-7; no definite D call. CDR3 length: 15 amino acids. Trimming removed 4 bases at V and 0 bases at J, with 14 bases between. Per germline, CDR1 SGHRS and CDR2 YFSETQ. DNA for the CDR3: TGCGCCAGCAGCGCCAGGAAGGTGAGCTCCTACGAGCAGTACTTC. This encodes CASSARKVSSYEQYF.

The chain has TRBV5-6 and TRBJ2-7, with TRBD2 as a possible D gene (5 bases). The CDR3 has 14 residues. V gave up 3 bases and J gave up 2 bases, with 12 bases separating them. Germline values: CDR1 SGHDT, CDR2 YYEEEE. The CDR3 sequence: CASSSVGEAYEQYF. CDR3 bases: TGTGCCAGCAGCTCCGTGGGAGAAGCCTACGAGCAGTACTTC.

The rearrangement uses TRBV7-2 and TRBJ2-7; D call uncertain. V shed 0 bases and J shed 6 bases, with 9 bases lying between them. CDR1 and CDR2 (germline): SGHTA, FQGNSA. This CDR3 is built from 13 residues. CDR3 amino acids: CASSLALESEQYF. DNA of the CDR3: TGTGCCAGCAGCTTAGCGCTTGAGAGCGAGCAGTACTTC. The variable domain in full, completed from reference TRBV7-2 and TRBJ2-7, reads GAGVSQSPSNKVTEKGKDVELRCDPISGHTALYWYRQSLGQGLEFLIYFQGNSAPDKSGLPSDRFSAERTGGSVSTLTIQRTQQEDSAVYLCASSLALESEQYFGPGTRLTVT.

The rearrangement joins TRBV11-2 to TRBJ1-1; TRBD1 is a possible D gene (6 bases). V lost 0 bases to trimming and J lost 3 bases, with 11 bases between them. The CDR3 length is 15 residues. Germline CDR1 is SGHAT and CDR2 is FQNNGV. The CDR3 spells CASSLEGALDTEAFF. In nucleotides, the CDR3 is TGTGCCAGCAGCTTAGAGGGGGCACTGGACACTGAAGCTTTCTTT.

The rearrangement links TRBV6-5 to TRBJ1-2; 7 bases fit TRBD1. The V segment lost 4 bases and the J segment 5 bases; nucleotides outside the gene matches: 7. The length of the CDR3 is 14 residues. Germline V lookup: CDR1 MNHEY, CDR2 SVGAGI. The CDR3 DNA sequence: TGTGCCAGCAGTTCCGGGGACAGACGGTATGGCTACACCTTC. It translates to CASSSGDRRYGYTF.

This clone showed up just a few times. The J gene is TRBJ1-3, the V gene TRBV10-3; D is perhaps TRBD1 (6 bases). The CDR3 covers 12 residues. V lost 10 bases to trimming and J lost 4 bases, with 11 bases between them. CDR1 ENHRY and CDR2 SYGVKD come from the germline V gene. CDR3 DNA sequence: TGTGCCAAGGGGGTTAGAGGAAACACCATATATTTT. Amino acid sequence: CAKGVRGNTIYF.

The chain has TRBV25-1 and TRBJ2-2, with 9 bases aligning to TRBD2. The V gene's germline CDR1 is MGHDK and CDR2 SYGVNS. CDR3 length equals 14 residues. With 11 bases clipped from V and 6 bases from J, the junction kept 10 bases outside the gene matches. In DNA, the CDR3 is TGTGCCGCGCGGGGGGGCGAATTGCCCGGGGAGCTGTTTTTT. Its translation is CAARGGELPGELFF.

This sequence joins TRBV7-9 and TRBJ1-4; tentative D call: TRBD1 (6 bases). Per germline, CDR1 SEHNR and CDR2 FQNEAQ (reference sequence). The CDR3 loop spans 14 amino acids. V was cut by 5 bases and J by 4 bases, with 11 bases left in between. DNA of the CDR3: TGTGCCAGCAGCCAGGACAGTTTTAATGAAAAACTGTTTTTT. Translated, it gives CASSQDSFNEKLFF.

The CDR3 protein is CASSSRTINTDTQYF. Written as DNA, the CDR3 is TGTGCCAGCAGTTCAAGGACTATAAACACAGATACGCAGTATTTT. J is TRBJ2-3 and V is TRBV27; D may be TRBD2 (6 bases). The CDR3 contains 15 residues. The ends were cut back, 4 bases at V and 2 bases at J, with 13 bases in the middle. The germline CDR1 and CDR2 sequences are MNHEY and SMNVEV (reference sequence).

The V gene is TRBV6-4, the J gene TRBJ2-7, with D maybe TRBD1 (5 bases). Trimming removed 7 bases from V and 5 bases from J, with 15 bases in between. The CDR3 covers 13 residues. CDR1 MRHNA and CDR2 SNTAGT come from the germline V gene. CDR3 coding DNA: TGTGCCAGCAAAGCAGGGCTGATTGACGAGCAGTACTTC. Translation gives CASKAGLIDEQYF.

The chain recombines TRBV4-2 with TRBJ2-5, with a weak D call TRBD2 (7 bases). V was cut by 1 base and J by 2 bases, with 20 bases left in between. This CDR3 spans 18 amino acids. CDR1 and CDR2 (germline): LGHNA, YNFKEQ. The CDR3 reads CASSQAKSGTPNQETQYF. For the CDR3, the DNA is TGTGCCAGCAGCCAAGCAAAGAGCGGGACACCGAATCAAGAGACCCAGTACTTC.

The count of this clone is one. The gene calls are TRBV29-1 and TRBJ2-3; 12 bases line up with TRBD2. CDR1 SQVTM and CDR2 ANQGSEA come from the germline V gene. Germline trimming cut 3 bases from V and 5 bases from J; bases unmatched to any gene: 6. The CDR3 covers 15 residues. The CDR3 DNA is TGCAGCGTTGAGACTAGCGGGGGTCAGGGAGATACGCAGTATTTT. Its protein is CSVETSGGQGDTQYF.

This chain uses TRBV4-2 with TRBJ1-5; 8 bases align to TRBD1. The V and J ends lost 6 bases and 2 bases, in that order; junction bases with no gene match: 3. The CDR3 sequence is 14 residues long. The germline V gene has CDR1 LGHNA and CDR2 YNFKEQ. CDR3 in DNA: TGTGCCAGCAGGCCGGACAGGGGCAATCAGCCCCAGCATTTT. Translation: CASRPDRGNQPQHF.

This sequence joins TRBV4-1 and TRBJ2-3; 9 bases are a match to TRBD1. Looked up from germline, CDR1 is MGHRA and CDR2 is YSYEKL. V shed 4 bases and J 6 bases; nucleotides not matched to a gene: 5. This CDR3 has 14 amino acids. Here the CDR3 reads CASSRGQGWDTQYF. The CDR3, as DNA: TGCGCCAGCAGCCGGGGACAGGGTTGGGATACGCAGTATTTT.

The V and J genes are TRBV27 and TRBJ1-5; D call uncertain. The CDR3 spans 15 residues. Trimming removed 1 base from V and 0 bases from J, with 7 bases in between. Germline lookup yields CDR1 MNHEY and CDR2 SMNVEV (reference sequence). CDR3 loop: CASSLWAYSNQPQHF. The CDR3 nucleotides read TGTGCCAGCAGTTTATGGGCTTATAGCAATCAGCCCCAGCATTTT.

The V gene is TRBV19, the J gene TRBJ2-3; 8 bases are shared with TRBD1. The length of the CDR3 is 14 residues. Germline V gene sequence: CDR1 LNHDA, CDR2 SQIVND (reference sequence). V lost 5 bases and J lost 5; bases outside the gene matches: 6. CDR3 bases: TGTGCCAGTAGTTTCGGACAGGGTTTAGATACGCAGTATTTT. Its translation: CASSFGQGLDTQYF.